This is a list of T cell receptor beta chains from one sample in a study of blood T cell repertoires in COVID-19. Profiling relied on immunoSEQ multiplex PCR, and the TCRdb table lists in-frame clones only, not all of them. The sample contains under 250,000 clones, around 86% of which appear only once. Sequencing input: peripheral blood. Every receptor here comes from a woman of 80 years or more with COVID-19, enrolled during active disease. Each CDR3 is given with its conserved first and last residue. A D gene is named only where the DNA matches it firmly. Size tells how often a clone was seen (once, few, many) or the class of an expanded clone, and some rows leave it out.

J | length | V | D | size | DNA | CDR3
TRBJ1-5 | 15 | TRBV5-6 | TRBD1 | - | TGTGCCAGCAGCCGGGGACAGGGGTTGAATCAGCCCCAGCATTTT | CASSRGQGLNQPQHF
TRBJ2-7 | 11 | TRBV4-3 | - | - | TGCGCCAGCAGCCAAGGTACCGGGCAGTACTTC | CASSQGTGQYF
TRBJ1-1 | 12 | TRBV6-5 | - | - | TGTGCCAGCAGAGCAGGGAACACTGAAGCTTTCTTT | CASRAGNTEAFF
TRBJ2-6 | 16 | TRBV7-2 | - | - | TGTGCCAGCAGCCCCATGGGCAACTCTGGGGCCAACGTCCTGACTTTC | CASSPMGNSGANVLTF
TRBJ1-3 | 15 | TRBV5-1 | - | - | TGCGCCAGCAGCGAAGGACTGTTCTCTGGAAACACCATATATTTT | CASSEGLFSGNTIYF
TRBJ2-2 | 14 | TRBV5-5 | - | once | TGTGCCAGCCTGACAGACGCGAACACCGGGGAGCTGTTTTTT | CASLTDANTGELFF
TRBJ1-1 | 15 | TRBV5-4 | TRBD1 | - | TGTGCCAGCAGCTTGGTGGGGACAGGGGCCACTGAAGCTTTCTTT | CASSLVGTGATEAFF
TRBJ1-1 | 13 | TRBV6-6 | TRBD1 | few | TGTGCCAGCAGCCGCGGACAGGCCACTGAAGCTTTCTTT | CASSRGQATEAFF
TRBJ1-2 | 12 | TRBV18 | - | - | TGTGCCAGCTCACCACAGGGGGATGGCTACACCTTC | CASSPQGDGYTF
TRBJ2-1 | 14 | TRBV7-2 | TRBD2 | - | TGTGCCAGCAGCTCAGGACTAGCGGTAGATGAGCAGTTCTTC | CASSSGLAVDEQFF
TRBJ2-7 | 14 | TRBV3-1/TRBV3-2 | - | - | TGTGCCAGCAGCCAGTCTTGGGGAGACCGGGAGCAGTACTTC | CASSQSWGDREQYF
TRBJ2-7 | 14 | TRBV30 | - | few | TGTGCCTGGAGTAGGCAGGATAGAGCCCACGAGCAGTACTTC | CAWSRQDRAHEQYF